This T cell receptor (beta chain) was captured in a study of radiation and T cells in renal cell carcinoma. Time point of the sample: blood 4 weeks post-SBRT, at nephrectomy. Treatment specified: 15 Gy SBRT to primary tumor, nephrectomy 4 weeks later. This renal cell carcinoma was of the clear cell type. Profiled with immunoSEQ multiplex PCR; TCRdb holds only in-frame clones, not every one. The sample includes some 46,000 clones, about 82% of them seen just once. V dropped 8 bases and J dropped 3 bases, with 14 bases sitting between them. The CDR3 runs 14 residues. Per the germline V gene, CDR1 is SNHLY and CDR2 is FYNNEI.

The sequence came from a woman aged 65 to 85 with renal cell carcinoma. The chain links TRBV2 to TRBJ1-5; a weak D match, TRBD1 (5 bases). This specimen was blood, taken from a patient whose treatment included radiotherapy and nephrectomy. The CDR3 DNA is TGTGCCAGCGGCCGCGACAGAGTCAATCAGCCCCAGCATTTT. Translated, it gives CASGRDRVNQPQHF.